This T cell receptor (beta chain) was identified during a study of CD8+CD57+ T cells in acquired aplastic anemia. Background on the study: Healthy donors yielded 9.5 million to 11 million CD4+ cell reads on average.

Points from the study as a whole: No significant difference in CD8+ Simpson's diversity was found between patients and controls.

With respect to this clonotype: Its target is unknown.

This CDR3 is 17 amino acids long. The germline CDR1 and CDR2 sequences are LNHDA and SQIVND (reference sequence). V lost 2 bases and J lost 7, with 21 bases in between. Template material for TCR beta VDJ and CDR3 profiling consisted of genomic DNA. TCRdb independently ran MiXCR on the reads; one entry per CDR3 protein. The sample lists hundreds of thousands of distinct CDR3 sequences; approximately 70% were seen once. Material for sequencing was sorted CD4+, CD8+, or CD8+CD57+ T cells (not recorded which) from PBMCs. The clonotype comes from a human donor in good health, serving as a control. This chain uses TRBV19 with TRBJ2-1; TRBD2 might be the D (7 bases). The DNA for the CDR3 is TGTGCCAGTAGTATAAATACGGCGGGGGCGGCTTGGAATGAGCAGTTCTTC. This encodes CASSINTAGAAWNEQFF.